The T cell receptor beta chain described here comes from a study of beta chain features in type 1 diabetes. Study-wide results and caveats: Among patients, naive, central memory and Treg TCRB repertoires appeared more similar than among healthy donors. Among all four CD4+ subsets, Type 1 diabetes patients had TCRB CDR3s that were moderately but significantly shorter.

The investigators reverse transcribed all of the isolated RNA, so they sequenced expressed TCRB transcripts. The table came from immunoSEQ multiplex PCR; TCRdb's copy has only in-frame clones and leaves some out. The data contain roughly 240,000 clones, approximately 24% of them singletons. V trimming: 0 bases; J trimming: 4 bases; junction bases outside the gene matches: 6. The CDR3 extends over 15 amino acids. Germline lookup yields CDR1 ENHRY and CDR2 SYGVKD. This clone was observed a few times. Antigen: not known. This clonotype originated in a woman aged 30 to 39 with type 1 diabetes. Sequencing was carried out using naive CD4+ T cells from blood. The chain recombines TRBV10-3 with TRBJ2-7, with 7 bases fitting TRBD2. The CDR3 nucleotides are TGTGCCATCAGTGAGTCGGGGGGGAGTCAATACGAGCAGTACTTC. Encoded protein: CAISESGGSQYEQYF.